This T cell receptor (beta chain) was recovered during a study of control samples from healthy donors and cancer patients. The repertoire was sequenced with immunoSEQ multiplex PCR; TCRdb's copy has only in-frame clones and lacks some. The top ten hold approximately 1.5% of the sample, which has roughly 170,000 clones, approximately 94% seen once. The germline CDR1 and CDR2 sequences are KGHDR and SFDVKD. This CDR3 has 13 amino acids. The V gene lost 2 bases and the J gene lost 10 bases, with 13 bases spanning the gap. The rearrangement joins TRBV24-1 to TRBJ1-1; D not resolved. Sequencing was carried out using blood. The origin of this receptor is a woman aged 18-29 years in good health. CDR3 nucleotide sequence: TGTGCCACCAGTGATTCGTCCTCAGAGGCAGCTTTCTTT. Protein sequence: CATSDSSSEAAFF.